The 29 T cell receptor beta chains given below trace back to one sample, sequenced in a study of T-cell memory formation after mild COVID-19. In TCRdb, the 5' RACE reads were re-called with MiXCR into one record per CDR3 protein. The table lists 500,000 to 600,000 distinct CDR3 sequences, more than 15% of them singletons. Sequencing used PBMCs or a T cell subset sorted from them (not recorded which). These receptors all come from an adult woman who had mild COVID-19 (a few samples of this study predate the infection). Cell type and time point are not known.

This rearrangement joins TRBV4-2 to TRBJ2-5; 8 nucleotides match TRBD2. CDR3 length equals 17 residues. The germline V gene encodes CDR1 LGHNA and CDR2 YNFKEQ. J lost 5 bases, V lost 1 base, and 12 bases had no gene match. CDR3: CASSQGRSGGPYETQYF. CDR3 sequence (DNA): TGTGCCAGCAGCCAAGGCCGCTCGGGAGGGCCATATGAGACCCAGTACTTC.

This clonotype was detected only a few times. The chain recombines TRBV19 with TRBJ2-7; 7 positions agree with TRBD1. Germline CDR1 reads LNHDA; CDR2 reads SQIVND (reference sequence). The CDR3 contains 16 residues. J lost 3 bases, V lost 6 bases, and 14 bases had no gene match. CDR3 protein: CASSLRPGQFFYEQYF. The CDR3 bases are TGTGCCAGTAGCCTGAGGCCGGGACAGTTTTTCTACGAGCAGTACTTC.

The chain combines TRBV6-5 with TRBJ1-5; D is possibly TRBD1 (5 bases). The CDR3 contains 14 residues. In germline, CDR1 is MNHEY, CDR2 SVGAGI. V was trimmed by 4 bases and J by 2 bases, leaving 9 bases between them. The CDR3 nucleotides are TGTGCCAGCAGTTCAGGGAGCGGCAATCAGCCCCAGCATTTT. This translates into CASSSGSGNQPQHF.

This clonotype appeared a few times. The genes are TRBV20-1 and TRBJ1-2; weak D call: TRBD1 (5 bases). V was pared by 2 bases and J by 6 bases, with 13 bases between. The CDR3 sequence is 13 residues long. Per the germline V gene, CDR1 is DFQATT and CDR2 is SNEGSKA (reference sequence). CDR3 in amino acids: CSARIGGADGYTF. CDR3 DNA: TGCAGTGCTAGAATAGGAGGGGCGGATGGCTACACCTTC.

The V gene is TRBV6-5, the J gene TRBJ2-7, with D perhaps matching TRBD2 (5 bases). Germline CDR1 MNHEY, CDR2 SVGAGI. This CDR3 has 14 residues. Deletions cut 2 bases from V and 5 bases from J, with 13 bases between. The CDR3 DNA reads TGTGCCAGCAGTTACCCTCGGGTCGGGGACGAGCAGTACTTC. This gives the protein CASSYPRVGDEQYF.

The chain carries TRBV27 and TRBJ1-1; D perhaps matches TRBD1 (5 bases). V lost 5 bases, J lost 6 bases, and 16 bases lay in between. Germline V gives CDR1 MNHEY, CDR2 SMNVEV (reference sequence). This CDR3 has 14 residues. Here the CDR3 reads CASSPRGVLSEAFF. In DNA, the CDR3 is TGTGCCAGCAGTCCGAGGGGCGTTCTGTCTGAAGCTTTCTTT.

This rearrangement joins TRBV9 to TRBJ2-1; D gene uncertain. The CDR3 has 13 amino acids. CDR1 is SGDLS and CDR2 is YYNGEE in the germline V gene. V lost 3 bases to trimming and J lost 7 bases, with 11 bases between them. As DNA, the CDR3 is TGTGCCAGCAGCGGTTACAGTCATAATGAGCAGTTCTTC. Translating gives CASSGYSHNEQFF.

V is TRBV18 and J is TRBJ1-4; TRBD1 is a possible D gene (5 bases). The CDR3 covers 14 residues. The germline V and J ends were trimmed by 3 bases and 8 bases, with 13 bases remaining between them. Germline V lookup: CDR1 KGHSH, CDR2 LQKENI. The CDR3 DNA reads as TGTGCCAGCTCACCCTTGGGCAGGGACGAAAAACTGTTTTTT. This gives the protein CASSPLGRDEKLFF.

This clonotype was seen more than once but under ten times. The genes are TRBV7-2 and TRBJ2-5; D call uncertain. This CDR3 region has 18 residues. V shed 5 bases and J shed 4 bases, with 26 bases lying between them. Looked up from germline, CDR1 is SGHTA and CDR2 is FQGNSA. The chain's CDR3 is CASSTNAWVGASRETQYF. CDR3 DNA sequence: TGTGCCAGCAGCACGAATGCCTGGGTTGGAGCTTCTCGAGAGACCCAGTACTTC.

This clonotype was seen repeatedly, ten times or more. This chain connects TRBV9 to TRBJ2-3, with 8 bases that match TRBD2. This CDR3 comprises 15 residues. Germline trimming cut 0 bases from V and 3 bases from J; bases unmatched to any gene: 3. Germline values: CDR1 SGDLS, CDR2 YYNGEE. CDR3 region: CASSVVASGTDTQYF. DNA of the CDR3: TGTGCCAGCAGCGTAGTGGCTAGCGGGACAGATACGCAGTATTTT.

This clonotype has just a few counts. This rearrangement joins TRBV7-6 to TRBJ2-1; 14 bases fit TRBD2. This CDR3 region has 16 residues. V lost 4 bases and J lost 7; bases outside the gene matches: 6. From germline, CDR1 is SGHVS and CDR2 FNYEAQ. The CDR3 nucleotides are TGTGCCAGCAGCTACGGGACTAGCGGGAGTACAAATGAGCAGTTCTTC. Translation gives CASSYGTSGSTNEQFF.

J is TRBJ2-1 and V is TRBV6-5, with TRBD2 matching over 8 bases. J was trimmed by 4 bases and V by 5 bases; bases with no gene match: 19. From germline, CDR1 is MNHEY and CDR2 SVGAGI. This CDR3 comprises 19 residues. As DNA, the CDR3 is TGTGCCAGCAGTGACCCCCGGGGGGGCACCCTGAAACAATACAATGAGCAGTTCTTC. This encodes CASSDPRGGTLKQYNEQFF.

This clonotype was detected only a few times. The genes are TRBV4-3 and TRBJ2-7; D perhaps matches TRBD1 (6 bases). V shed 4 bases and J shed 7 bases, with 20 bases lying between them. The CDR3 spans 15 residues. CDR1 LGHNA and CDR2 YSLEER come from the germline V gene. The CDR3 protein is CASSRAGTGTKEQYF. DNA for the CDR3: TGCGCCAGCAGCCGAGCTGGAACCGGGACAAAGGAGCAGTACTTC.

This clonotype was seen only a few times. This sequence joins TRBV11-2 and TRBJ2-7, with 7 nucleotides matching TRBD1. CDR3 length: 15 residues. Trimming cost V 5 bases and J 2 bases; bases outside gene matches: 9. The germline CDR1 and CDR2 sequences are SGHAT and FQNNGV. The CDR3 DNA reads TGTGCCAGCAGCCTGAACCGGGACAGACCCTACGAGCAGTACTTC. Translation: CASSLNRDRPYEQYF.

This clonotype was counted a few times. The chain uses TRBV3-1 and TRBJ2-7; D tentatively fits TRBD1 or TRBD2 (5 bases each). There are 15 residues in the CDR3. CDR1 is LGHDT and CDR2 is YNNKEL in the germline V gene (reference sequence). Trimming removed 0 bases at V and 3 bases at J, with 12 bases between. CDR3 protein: CASSQDQGPYYEQYF. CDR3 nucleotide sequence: TGTGCCAGCAGCCAAGATCAGGGACCCTACTACGAGCAGTACTTC.

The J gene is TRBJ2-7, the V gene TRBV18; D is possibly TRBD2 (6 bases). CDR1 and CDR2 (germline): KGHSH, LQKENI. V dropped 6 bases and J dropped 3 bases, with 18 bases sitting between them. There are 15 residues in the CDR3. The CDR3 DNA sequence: TGTGCCAGCTCCCAAGCGGAGGGTCAGAACTACGAGCAGTACTTC. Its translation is CASSQAEGQNYEQYF. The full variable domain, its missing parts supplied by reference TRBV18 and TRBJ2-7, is NAGVMQNPRHLVRRRGQEARLRCSPMKGHSHVYWYRQLPEEGLKFMVYLQKENIIDESGMPKERFSAEFPKEGPSILRIQQVVRGDSAAYFCASSQAEGQNYEQYFGPGTRLTVT.

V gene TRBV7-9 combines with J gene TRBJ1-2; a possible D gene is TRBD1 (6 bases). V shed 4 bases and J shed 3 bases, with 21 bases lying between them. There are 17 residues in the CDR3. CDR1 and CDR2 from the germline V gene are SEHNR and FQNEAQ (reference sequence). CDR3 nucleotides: TGTGCCAGCAGCTCCCGGATAAGGGGGGTCCCTGACTATGGCTACACCTTC. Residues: CASSSRIRGVPDYGYTF.

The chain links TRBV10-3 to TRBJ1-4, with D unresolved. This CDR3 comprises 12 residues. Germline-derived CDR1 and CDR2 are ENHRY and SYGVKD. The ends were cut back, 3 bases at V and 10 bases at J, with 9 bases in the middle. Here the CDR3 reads CAISDLSGKLFF. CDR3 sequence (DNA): TGTGCCATCAGTGACCTCTCCGGAAAACTGTTTTTT.

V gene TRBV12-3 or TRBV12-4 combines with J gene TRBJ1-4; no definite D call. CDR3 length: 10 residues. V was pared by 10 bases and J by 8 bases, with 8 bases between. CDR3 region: CATLGEKLFF. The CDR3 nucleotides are TGTGCCACCCTAGGGGAAAAACTGTTTTTT.

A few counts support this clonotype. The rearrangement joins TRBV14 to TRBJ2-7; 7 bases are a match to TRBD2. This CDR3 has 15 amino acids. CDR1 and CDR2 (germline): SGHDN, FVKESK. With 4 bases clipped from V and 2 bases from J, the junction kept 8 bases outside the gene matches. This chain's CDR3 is CASSRAGVRTYEQYF. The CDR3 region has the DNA TGTGCCAGCAGCCGGGCGGGAGTAAGGACCTACGAGCAGTACTTC.

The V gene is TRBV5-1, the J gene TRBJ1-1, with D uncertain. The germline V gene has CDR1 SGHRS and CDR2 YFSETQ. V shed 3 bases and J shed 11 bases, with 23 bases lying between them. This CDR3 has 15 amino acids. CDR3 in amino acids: CASSSSSVARTGAFF. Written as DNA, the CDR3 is TGCGCCAGCAGCTCGTCTAGTGTCGCAAGGACGGGGGCTTTCTTT.

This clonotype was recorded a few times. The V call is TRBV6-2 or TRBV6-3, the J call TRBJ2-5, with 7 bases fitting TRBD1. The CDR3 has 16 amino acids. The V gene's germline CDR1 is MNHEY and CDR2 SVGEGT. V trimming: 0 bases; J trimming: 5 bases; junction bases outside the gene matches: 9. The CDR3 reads CASSYSAGTDGETQYF. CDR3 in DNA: TGTGCCAGCAGTTACTCCGCCGGGACAGATGGCGAGACCCAGTACTTC.

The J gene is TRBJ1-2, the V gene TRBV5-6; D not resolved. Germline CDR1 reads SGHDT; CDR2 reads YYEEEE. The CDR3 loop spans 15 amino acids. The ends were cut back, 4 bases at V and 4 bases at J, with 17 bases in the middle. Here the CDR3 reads CASSPYGRNTYGYTF. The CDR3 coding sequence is TGTGCCAGCAGCCCGTACGGCAGGAATACCTATGGCTACACCTTC. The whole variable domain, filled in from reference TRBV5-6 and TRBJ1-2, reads DAGVTQSPTHLIKTRGQQVTLRCSPKSGHDTVSWYQQALGQGPQFIFQYYEEEERQRGNFPDRFSGHQFPNYSSELNVNALLLGDSALYLCASSPYGRNTYGYTFGSGTRLTVV.

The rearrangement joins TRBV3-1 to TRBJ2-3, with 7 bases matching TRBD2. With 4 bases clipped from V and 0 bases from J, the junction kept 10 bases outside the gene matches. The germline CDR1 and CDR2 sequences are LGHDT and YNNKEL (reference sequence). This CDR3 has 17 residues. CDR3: CASSPSLAEVSTDTQYF. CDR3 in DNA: TGTGCCAGCAGCCCTTCTCTAGCGGAAGTTAGCACAGATACGCAGTATTTT.

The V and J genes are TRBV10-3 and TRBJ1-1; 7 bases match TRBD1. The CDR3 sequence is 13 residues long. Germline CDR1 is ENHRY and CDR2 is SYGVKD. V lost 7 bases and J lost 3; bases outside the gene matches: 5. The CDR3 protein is CAIKGAMDTEAFF. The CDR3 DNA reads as TGTGCCATCAAGGGGGCAATGGACACTGAAGCTTTCTTT.

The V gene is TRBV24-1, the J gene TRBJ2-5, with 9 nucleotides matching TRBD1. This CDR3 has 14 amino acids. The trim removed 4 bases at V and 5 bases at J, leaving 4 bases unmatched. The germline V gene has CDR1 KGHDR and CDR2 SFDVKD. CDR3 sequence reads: CATSDTGTGETQYF. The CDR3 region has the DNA TGTGCCACCAGTGACACCGGGACAGGGGAGACCCAGTACTTC.

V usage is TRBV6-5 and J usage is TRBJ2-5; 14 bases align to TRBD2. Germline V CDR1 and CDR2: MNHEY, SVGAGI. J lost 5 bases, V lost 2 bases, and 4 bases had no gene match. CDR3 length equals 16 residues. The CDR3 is CASSYLGLAGAETQYF. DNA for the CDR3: TGTGCCAGCAGTTACCTGGGACTAGCGGGAGCTGAGACCCAGTACTTC.

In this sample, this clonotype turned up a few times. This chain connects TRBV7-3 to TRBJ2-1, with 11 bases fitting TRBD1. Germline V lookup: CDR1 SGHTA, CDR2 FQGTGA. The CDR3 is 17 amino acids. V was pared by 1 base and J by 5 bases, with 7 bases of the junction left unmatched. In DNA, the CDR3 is TGTGCCAGCAGCTTAAGGGGACAGGGGGTCTCACACAATGAGCAGTTCTTC. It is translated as CASSLRGQGVSHNEQFF.

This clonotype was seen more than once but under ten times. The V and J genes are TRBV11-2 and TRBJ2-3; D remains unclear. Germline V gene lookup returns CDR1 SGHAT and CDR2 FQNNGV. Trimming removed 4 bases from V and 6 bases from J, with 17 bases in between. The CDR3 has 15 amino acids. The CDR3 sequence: CASSSSTWRHDTQYF. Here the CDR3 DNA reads TGTGCCAGCAGCTCATCGACTTGGCGTCATGATACGCAGTATTTT. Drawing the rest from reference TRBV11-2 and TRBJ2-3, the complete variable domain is EAGVAQSPRYKIIEKRQSVAFWCNPISGHATLYWYQQILGQGPKLLIQFQNNGVVDDSQLPKDRFSAERLKGVDSTLKIQPAKLEDSAVYLCASSSSTWRHDTQYFGPGTRLTVL.